This T cell receptor (beta chain) emerged from a study of shared clonotypes between healthy human individuals. Overall study context: Those who served as donors were a couple of women and three men between the ages of 18 and 49.

General study findings and limits: The diversity represented, both genetic and in exposure history, was limited by few donors.

Germline V gene lookup returns CDR1 SGHAT and CDR2 FQNNGV. V was shortened by 6 bases and J by 4 bases, with 14 bases between the two germline ends. This CDR3 has 14 amino acids. Genomic DNA, for the unsorted samples, came from 80 million to 100 million PBMCs. Produced via immunoSEQ multiplex PCR; TCRdb's table is partial and in-frame only. The repertoire includes 450,000 to 650,000 clones, around three quarters of them detected once, and around 11% sits in the top ten. To note about this clone: Antigen: not known.

The chain recombines TRBV11-2 with TRBJ2-3; weak D call: TRBD2 (5 bases). The specimen was PBMCs. This clonotype originated in a middle-aged woman in good health. Some clones in this sample may be carry-over from other donors' samples. CDR3 sequence: CASRRTQRPDTQYF. The CDR3 DNA follows: TGTGCCAGCAGGAGGACGCAGCGGCCAGATACGCAGTATTTT.